This T cell receptor (beta chain) was sequenced for a study of metastatic and nonmetastatic thyroid tumors. Study-level background: Comparison of repertoires was carried out across blood and tumor or nodule tissue from malignant and benign thyroid patients. Broader study findings: The study reportedly found significantly higher TCR beta diversity in malignant thyroid tumors than benign nodules, in blood and tumor.

With MiXCR, TCRdb called clones anew from the PCR reads. The table records about 5,500 clones, 37% of them present only once. All patients were treatment-naive before thyroid surgery. The V gene's germline CDR1 is SGHDN and CDR2 FVKESK. This CDR3 comprises 14 residues. V lost 1 base and J 6 bases, leaving 10 bases between the germline ends. This clone has just a few counts. Its antigen is unknown. The J gene is TRBJ2-1, the V gene TRBV14; no clear D gene. The material sequenced was tumor tissue. This receptor was identified in a male donor with papillary thyroid cancer or a benign thyroid nodule (not recorded which). Some clones in this sample may be carry-over from other donors' samples. The DNA of the CDR3 is TGTGCCAGCAGCCAAGTATTTAGCCTCAATGAGCAGTTCTTC. As protein: CASSQVFSLNEQFF.